The rows below give T cell receptor beta chains drawn from one sample of a study of cytomegalovirus exposure and HLA in healthy donors. Libraries were prepared by immunoSEQ multiplex PCR; TCRdb keeps only in-frame clonotypes and omits some of them. The data hold 90,000 to 100,000 clones, with around 77% observed a single time. Material for sequencing was PBMCs. The receptors stem from a female donor in good health and CMV-seronegative. Each CDR3 is given with its conserved first and last residue. D genes are given only for firm matches. For some rows the clone size is stated as once, few or many, or as a class when expanded; others skip it.

CDR3 DNA	CDR3 protein	clone size	D gene	V gene	CDR3 length	J gene
TGTGCCAGCAGCAACCGCGGCAGAGGCGAGACCCAGTACTTC	CASSNRGRGETQYF	once	-	TRBV21-1	14	TRBJ2-5
TGTGCCAGCAGCTTTTTGGCGGAGCAAGAGACCCAGTACTTC	CASSFLAEQETQYF	few	-	TRBV11-1	14	TRBJ2-5
TGTGCCAGCAGCTCCCGGACTAGCGGGGGGGTTGGGGAGACCCAGTACTTC	CASSSRTSGGVGETQYF	-	TRBD2	TRBV7-9	17	TRBJ2-5
TGTGCCAGCAGTTACTCGAACAGGAACACTGAAGCTTTCTTT	CASSYSNRNTEAFF	-	-	TRBV6-6	14	TRBJ1-1
TGTGCCAGCAGCCTCATAGCGGGAGGAGAGACCCAGTACTTC	CASSLIAGGETQYF	once	TRBD2	TRBV7-3	14	TRBJ2-5
TGTGCCAGCACCGCGGATCATTCACCCCTCCACTTT	CASTADHSPLHF	once	-	TRBV7-9	12	TRBJ1-6
TGTGCCAGCAGTTCGGACAGCCTCAATCAGCCCCAGCATTTT	CASSSDSLNQPQHF	few	-	TRBV2	14	TRBJ1-5
TGTGCCAGCGCGTTGGGGGACAGGGGGGACTACACCTTC	CASALGDRGDYTF	-	TRBD1	TRBV5-6	13	TRBJ1-2
TGTGCCAGCAGTGAAGGAACGGGGGGGCCCCAGCATTTT	CASSEGTGGPQHF	once	-	TRBV2	13	TRBJ1-5
TGCAGCGTTGAAGACCCCAAGGGGTTTCTAGCGGGGGGGGCCCAGTACTTC	CSVEDPKGFLAGGAQYF	-	TRBD2	TRBV29-1	17	TRBJ2-5
TGTGCCAGCGCCCCGGGACAATCTCCACAATACACGCAGTATTTT	CASAPGQSPQYTQYF	-	-	TRBV7-9	15	TRBJ2-3
TGTGCCAGCAGCCCACCGGGACTAGCGGCGCACTCTGGGGCCAACGTCCTGACTTTC	CASSPPGLAAHSGANVLTF	few	TRBD2	TRBV7-3	19	TRBJ2-6
TGTGCCAGCAGCTTTAGGGGGTTAAACTATGGCTACACCTTC	CASSFRGLNYGYTF	-	-	TRBV12-1	14	TRBJ1-2
TGTGCCAGTAGTATGCAGGGTATCAACACTGAAGCTTTCTTT	CASSMQGINTEAFF	-	-	TRBV19	14	TRBJ1-1
TGCGCCAGCAGCTCTACAGGGGGCTGGGGCTACACCTTC	CASSSTGGWGYTF	few	TRBD1	TRBV5-1	13	TRBJ1-2
TGCGCCAGCAGCTTGGTTGGACAGGAGCTCTCTGGAAACACCATATATTTT	CASSLVGQELSGNTIYF	-	TRBD1	TRBV5-1	17	TRBJ1-3
TGTGCCAGCAGTTTTACCCGGACTAATGAAGCTTTCTTT	CASSFTRTNEAFF	-	-	TRBV27	13	TRBJ1-1
TGTGCCAGCAGCCAAGAGTGGACTAGCGGGAGGGCCTACGAGCAGTACTTC	CASSQEWTSGRAYEQYF	-	TRBD2	TRBV5-4	17	TRBJ2-7
TGTGCCAGCAGTTACTCCACAGCCCAAGAGACCCAGTACTTC	CASSYSTAQETQYF	-	-	TRBV6-5	14	TRBJ2-5
TGTGCCATCAGTGACAGCTACGAGCAGTACTTC	CAISDSYEQYF	-	-	TRBV10-3	11	TRBJ2-7
TGTGCCAGCAGTTTTGGGGACAGTCAGGGGTATGGCAATCAGCCCCAGCATTTT	CASSFGDSQGYGNQPQHF	-	TRBD1	TRBV28	18	TRBJ1-5
TGTGCCAGCAGCCACCCGGGGGGGACAGGGGGCGAAGCTTTCTTT	CASSHPGGTGGEAFF	once	TRBD1	TRBV11-2	15	TRBJ1-1
TGCGCCAGCAGCTTAGCAGGGAAACATATCGAGACCCAGTACTTC	CASSLAGKHIETQYF	-	-	TRBV5-1	15	TRBJ2-5
TGCGCCAGCAGCCAAGCCGGGACAGTTGAAGCTTTCTTT	CASSQAGTVEAFF	few	TRBD1	TRBV4-3	13	TRBJ1-1
TGTGCCAGCAGCGCGAGGACAGGGGGATGGGATGGCTACACCTTC	CASSARTGGWDGYTF	once	TRBD1	TRBV9	15	TRBJ1-2
TGTGCCAGCAGTTTATCGAAGGGACTAACATGGTCGGATACGCAGTATTTT	CASSLSKGLTWSDTQYF	once	TRBD2	TRBV27	17	TRBJ2-3
TGTGCCAGCAAGAGGGGGAATAACAATGAGCAGTTCTTC	CASKRGNNNEQFF	-	-	TRBV2	13	TRBJ2-1
TGTGCCATCAGTGACGCACGGGGACAGCTCACAGATACGCAGTATTTT	CAISDARGQLTDTQYF	-	TRBD1	TRBV10-3	16	TRBJ2-3
TGTGCCAGCAGCGTAGGGGGTAGCGATGAGCAGTTCTTC	CASSVGGSDEQFF	-	-	TRBV9	13	TRBJ2-1
TGTGCCAGCAGCGCGACAGGGACTCAGCCCCAGCATTTT	CASSATGTQPQHF	few	TRBD1	TRBV5-6	13	TRBJ1-5
TGCGCCAGCAGCCCGAAACCGGGGTTCACAGATACGCAGTATTTT	CASSPKPGFTDTQYF	-	-	TRBV5-1	15	TRBJ2-3
TGTGCCAGCAGCCGCGACAGGGGTGGTCAGCCCCAGCATTTT	CASSRDRGGQPQHF	-	TRBD1	TRBV25-1	14	TRBJ1-5
TGTGCCAGCAGCCCACAGGGGGCGGGGAAAGAGACCCAGTACTTC	CASSPQGAGKETQYF	few	TRBD1	TRBV28	15	TRBJ2-5
TGTGCCAGCAGTTTGAGACAGGTTAAGTCGTATGGCTACACCTTC	CASSLRQVKSYGYTF	once	-	TRBV28	15	TRBJ1-2
TGCAGCGCAAAATTGGACAGCCCAAATGGCTACACCTTC	CSAKLDSPNGYTF	-	-	TRBV29-1	13	TRBJ1-2
TGTGCCAGCAGTGCGGGACAGGGGCCTTACAATGAGCAGTTCTTC	CASSAGQGPYNEQFF	once	TRBD1	TRBV2	15	TRBJ2-1
TGTGCCAGCAGCCGCTACAGTGATACGCAGTATTTT	CASSRYSDTQYF	few	-	TRBV7-2	12	TRBJ2-3
TGCGCCAGCAGCCAAGGACAGGGGGCCGGGTACGAGCAGTACTTC	CASSQGQGAGYEQYF	-	TRBD1	TRBV10-1	15	TRBJ2-7
TGCGCCAGCAGGGGAACGGGACTAGCGGGTACAGATACGCAGTATTTT	CASRGTGLAGTDTQYF	-	TRBD2	TRBV5-1	16	TRBJ2-3
TGTGCCAGCAGTTACGAGATATTGAACACTGAAGCTTTCTTT	CASSYEILNTEAFF	once	-	TRBV6-5	14	TRBJ1-1
TGTGCCAGCTCACCATCAGGGGGCTCTGGGGCCAACGTCCTGACTTTC	CASSPSGGSGANVLTF	many	TRBD1	TRBV18	16	TRBJ2-6
TGTGCCAGCTCACTCGGACAGGTCGCCTACGAGCAGTACTTC	CASSLGQVAYEQYF	-	TRBD1	TRBV18	14	TRBJ2-7
TGTGCCAGCAGTTTAGGAGGGACAGGGATTTATAGCAATCAGCCCCAGCATTTT	CASSLGGTGIYSNQPQHF	-	TRBD1	TRBV27	18	TRBJ1-5
TGTGCCAGCAGCCAACCCCCGGGACAGGGGGCCTACGAGCAGTACTTC	CASSQPPGQGAYEQYF	-	TRBD1	TRBV7-9	16	TRBJ2-7
TGCGCCAGCAGCCCGGGCAGGGGAGAGTATGGCTACACCTTC	CASSPGRGEYGYTF	-	-	TRBV5-1	14	TRBJ1-2
TGTGCCAGCAGACTACTAGGAGGGGGCGGAAGAAACACCATATATTTT	CASRLLGGGGRNTIYF	-	TRBD1	TRBV5-6	16	TRBJ1-3
TGTGCCAGTCAGGGGACAGGAGAGACCCAGTACTTC	CASQGTGETQYF	-	TRBD1	TRBV19	12	TRBJ2-5
TGTGCCAGCAGCTACACCGGGTCCCCCACGCTCCACAATGAGCAGTTCTTC	CASSYTGSPTLHNEQFF	-	-	TRBV7-3	17	TRBJ2-1
TGTGCCAGCAGCTATAGGACAGGCCCTAATAGCAATCAGCCCCAGCATTTT	CASSYRTGPNSNQPQHF	-	TRBD1	TRBV7-2	17	TRBJ1-5
TGTGCCTGGAGTGGACGCAGGGGGCTCGGAAACACCATATATTTT	CAWSGRRGLGNTIYF	-	TRBD1	TRBV30	15	TRBJ1-3
TGTGCCAGCAGTCCTCGACTGGGAGAGACCCAGTACTTC	CASSPRLGETQYF	-	-	TRBV6-5	13	TRBJ2-5
TGTGCCAGCAGCGTAGCCGGGGGGGCTGAAGCTTTCTTT	CASSVAGGAEAFF	-	-	TRBV9	13	TRBJ1-1
TGTGCCAGCAGCGCTACGACGGACAACTACGAGCAGTACTTC	CASSATTDNYEQYF	-	-	TRBV9	14	TRBJ2-7
TGTGCCAGCAGACCGCTAGCGGGGTCCTACAATGAGCAGTTCTTC	CASRPLAGSYNEQFF	once	TRBD2	TRBV14	15	TRBJ2-1
TGTGCCAGCTCACCACCATCGGGGGTGAGCACAGATACGCAGTATTTT	CASSPPSGVSTDTQYF	-	-	TRBV18	16	TRBJ2-3
TGTGCCAGCAGCTTGCTTTCTGAGGAAAAACTGTTTTTT	CASSLLSEEKLFF	few	-	TRBV5-4	13	TRBJ1-4
TGTGCCAGCTCACCGGGGACATCGGAAGAGCAGTACTTC	CASSPGTSEEQYF	-	-	TRBV18	13	TRBJ2-7